This T cell receptor (beta chain) emerged from a study of vaccination and CD4 T cells after COVID-19. Whole-study context: Convalescent participants consisted of six males and four females, two being Hispanic. The study drew post-COVID samples a median around 100 days after diagnosis (range 35 to 161). The post-vaccine samples came a median approximately 75 days after dose two (range 14 to 241).

The Oncomine TCR Beta short-read assay generated sequence data from the DNA of cultured CD4+ T cells. Cultured CD4+ T cells yielded the extracted genomic DNA. TCRdb used MiXCR to reprocess the PCR reads, holding one entry per CDR3 protein. The sample comprises about 7,000 distinct CDR3 sequences, roughly half of which are singletons, and 30% to 40% rests with the top ten. CDR3 length: 15 amino acids. The V segment lost 4 bases and the J segment 6 bases; nucleotides outside the gene matches: 6. Germline loops: CDR1 KGHDR, CDR2 SFDVKD. The sample's treatment: roughly ten-day PBMC culture with coronavirus spike peptide pools or control peptides (ViraFEST assay). To note about this clonotype: The antigen remains undetermined.

The sequence came from a human donor who had recovered from COVID-19. The chain has TRBV24-1 and TRBJ2-1; 9 positions agree with TRBD2. Material for sequencing was CD4+ T cells from blood, cultured in vitro. This CDR3 is CATSDPGTSSNEQFF. Written as DNA, the CDR3 is TGTGCCACCAGTGACCCCGGGACTAGCTCCAATGAGCAGTTCTTC.